Below are 7 T cell receptor beta chains sequenced from a single sample in a study of CXCR3-negative and CXCR3-positive naive CD8 T cells. Study-level findings and limits: CXCR3-negative naive cells had less hydrophobic TRB CDR3s than did CXCR3-positive naive cells.

No antigen has been identified for these receptors. The authors prepared UMI-labeled TRB cDNA libraries by 5' RACE. No DNA is given; TCRdb re-called the 5' RACE reads and lists each CDR3 protein once. The repertoire table contains some 99,000 distinct CDR3 sequences. Sequenced: naive CXCR3+ CD8+ T cells from blood. Subset here: CD45RO-CCR7+CD27+CD95- naive CD8+ T cells expressing CXCR3 (TNR3+). The receptors derive from a human donor in good health. Some clones in this sample may be carry-over from other donors' samples.

V is TRBV4-1 and J is TRBJ2-2; TCRdb picks TRBD1, but there is no DNA to check that call. The germline V gene encodes CDR1 MGHRA and CDR2 YSYEKL. The CDR3 totals 19 residues. Here the CDR3 reads CASSHPGGTGGYGAGELFF.

The chain uses TRBV18 and TRBJ1-5; TCRdb's D call, TRBD1, is unchecked because there is no DNA. The CDR3 has 15 amino acids. Germline V gene lookup returns CDR1 KGHSH and CDR2 LQKENI. Here the CDR3 reads CASSPGGGPSQPQHF.

The gene calls are TRBV6-2 or TRBV6-3 and TRBJ2-5; the D gene TCRdb calls, TRBD2, cannot be checked with no DNA. This CDR3 comprises 16 residues. The germline CDR1 and CDR2 sequences are MNHEY and SVGEGT. This CDR3 reads CASSLLRPASVETQYF.

The chain has TRBV28 and TRBJ2-2; the D gene TCRdb calls, TRBD1, cannot be checked with no DNA. The germline V gene encodes CDR1 MDHEN and CDR2 SYDVKM. There are 14 residues in the CDR3. CDR3 protein: CASRQGPNTGELFF.

The chain is built from TRBV10-1 and TRBJ2-1. The CDR3 consists of 14 residues. Germline CDR1 WNHNN, CDR2 SYGVQD (reference sequence). CDR3 sequence reads: CASSEYGLNNEQFF.

This chain connects TRBV29-1 to TRBJ2-7; the D call from TCRdb, TRBD1, cannot be confirmed without DNA. Looked up from germline, CDR1 is SQVTM and CDR2 is ANQGSEA. The CDR3 spans 13 residues. CDR3 amino acids: CSVEDKGGLKQYF.

The V and J genes are TRBV5-1 and TRBJ1-2; TCRdb outputs TRBD1, but without DNA this stays unchecked. This CDR3 region has 14 residues. Germline-derived CDR1 and CDR2 are SGHRS and YFSETQ. The CDR3 spells CASSFSSGGGGYTF.